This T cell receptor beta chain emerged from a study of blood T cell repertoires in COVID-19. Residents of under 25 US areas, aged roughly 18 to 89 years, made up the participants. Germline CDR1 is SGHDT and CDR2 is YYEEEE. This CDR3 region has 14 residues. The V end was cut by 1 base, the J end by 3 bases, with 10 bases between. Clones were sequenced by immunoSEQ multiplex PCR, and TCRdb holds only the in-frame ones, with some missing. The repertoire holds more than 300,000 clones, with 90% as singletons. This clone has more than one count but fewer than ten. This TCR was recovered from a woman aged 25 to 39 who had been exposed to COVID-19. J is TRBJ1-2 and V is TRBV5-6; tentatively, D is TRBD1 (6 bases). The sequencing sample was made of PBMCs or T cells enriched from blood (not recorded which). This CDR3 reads CASSLQGRDYGYTF. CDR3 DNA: TGTGCCAGCAGCTTGCAGGGGAGGGACTATGGCTACACCTTC.